This T cell receptor (beta chain) was documented in a study of blood T cell repertoires in COVID-19 (dated by TCRdb to 2019 to 2021). Looking at the study overall: Collaborator samples came from the United States, Italy and Spain and covered acute and convalescent phases of COVID-19. Samples were obtained from the ongoing ImmuneRACE study (first 160 participants) and from 1,200 or so subjects provided by 6 global collaborators. The sample metadata nearly always contained a de-identified subject ID, COVID-19 status, age in years and sex. Where available, HLA class I and class II types were obtained from metadata supplied by the sample provider rather than from assay-based typing. The repertoires were released in a freely available public database intended as a resource for research on the immune response to SARS-CoV-2. Subjects who had been exposed to COVID-19, were actively infected with it, or had recovered from it provided the deeply sampled blood TCRbeta repertoires that made up the dataset. The prospective study material was composed of cDNA or gDNA derived from T cells, B-cell-depleted T cells, or PBMCs. General findings and caveats noted by the study authors: The quantity of clinical and demographic metadata differed by source and by participant and was supplied without curation.

Comments on this clone: The specificity of this receptor is unknown. Per-base quality was not reported, and no clone a single base away is much larger than it.

TCRbeta CDR3 regions were amplified from genomic DNA using the immunoSEQ Assay, a bias-controlled multiplex PCR. The paper's data handling went like this. The number of nucleated cells in each sample was estimated by amplification of reference gene primers within the assay. Sequence reads were collapsed and filtered to measure the absolute abundance of every unique TCRbeta CDR3 rearrangement. For each sample, productive Simpson clonality was calculated by taking the square root of Simpson's diversity index across productive rearrangements. TCRdb took this table from immuneACCESS and kept in-frame rearrangements with V and J called. Such tables lack part of the clones; where checked against another copy, unresolved V genes explain under half of the gap, and the rest is unexplained. V, J and clone size derive from that table, while D and trimming were established from the DNA sequence. In this sample the table shows about 190,000 clones, more than 75% of which occur a single time. Less than 20% of the sample rests with the top ten.

Participants in the prospective study were enrolled through a virtual design, were aged roughly 18 to 100 years, and lived in 24 United States geographic areas. In the prospective study, participants were assigned to cohorts based on the clinical history participants reported in a screening survey and a study questionnaire. Each participant in the prospective study had whole blood, serum and a nasopharyngeal or oropharyngeal swab collected by mobile phlebotomists. Over an approximately 2-month period, participants in the prospective study had the option of providing additional blood draws and questionnaires. Prospective study blood samples were shipped either frozen or at room temperature before DNA extraction. Reading from cysteine to phenylalanine, the CDR3 counts 17 amino acids. CDR3 DNA only is kept here, 51 bases in frame from base 1. After removal of 4 bases from V and 2 bases from J, the junction retains 5 bases not matched to a gene. Reading the germline V gene gives CDR1 SNHLY and CDR2 FYNNEI.

The sample taken for sequencing was PBMCs or T cells enriched from blood (not recorded which). This clonotype was obtained from a woman aged 45-60 years with acute COVID-19. Recombination linked TRBV2 to TRBJ1-6; 10 bases in between match TRBD1. The DNA is as follows: TGTGCCAGCAGTGGGGGACAGGGGTTGACCTATAATTCACCCCTCCACTTT. It translates to CASSGGQGLTYNSPLHF.